Given below is one TCR beta chain in context. These data originate in a study of tumor-infiltrating lymphocytes in primary liver carcinoma. Study context: Men as well as women, aged 30 to 69 years, made up the patients.

With a constant-region primer, TCR beta cDNA was made from approximately 520 ng of total RNA. Researchers made the TCR beta libraries by running three nested multiplex PCR rounds with slightly modified ARM-PCR. The opening two PCR rounds, approximately 10 cycles each, paired TRBV1-TRBV30 forward primers with a C-beta reverse primer. TCRdb re-called the multiplex PCR reads with MiXCR, one entry per CDR3 protein. The profile shows approximately 300,000 distinct CDR3 sequences, around three fifths of them singletons. From germline, CDR1 is MNHNS and CDR2 SASEGT. This CDR3 spans 15 amino acids. V gave up 3 bases and J gave up 3 bases, with 12 bases separating them. Unsorted whole blood yielded blood RNA, and germline DNA was extracted as well. The patients carried chronic HBV infection and had received no treatment. Before surgery, roughly 4 milliliters of EDTA blood were taken.

Sequencing was carried out using peripheral blood. The clonotype comes from a middle-aged man with primary liver carcinoma and hepatitis B virus infection. The gene calls are TRBV6-1 and TRBJ1-5, with D hard to call. CDR3: CASSDRPDPNQPQHF. The CDR3 nucleotides are TGTGCCAGCAGTGATCGCCCAGACCCCAATCAGCCCCAGCATTTT.